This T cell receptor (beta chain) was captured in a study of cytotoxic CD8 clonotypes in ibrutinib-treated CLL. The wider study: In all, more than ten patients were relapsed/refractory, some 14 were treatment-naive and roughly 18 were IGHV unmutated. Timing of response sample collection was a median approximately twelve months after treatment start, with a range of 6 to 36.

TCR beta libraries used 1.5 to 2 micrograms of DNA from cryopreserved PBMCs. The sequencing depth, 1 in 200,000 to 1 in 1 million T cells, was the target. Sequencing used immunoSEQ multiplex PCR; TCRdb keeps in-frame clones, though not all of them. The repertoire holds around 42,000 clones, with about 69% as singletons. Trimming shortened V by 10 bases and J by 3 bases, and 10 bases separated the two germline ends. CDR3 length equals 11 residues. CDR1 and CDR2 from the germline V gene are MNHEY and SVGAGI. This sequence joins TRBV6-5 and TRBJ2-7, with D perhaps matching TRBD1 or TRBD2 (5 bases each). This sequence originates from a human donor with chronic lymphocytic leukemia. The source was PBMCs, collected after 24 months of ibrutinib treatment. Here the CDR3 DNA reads TGTGCCACCCGGGACCTCTACGAGCAGTACTTC. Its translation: CATRDLYEQYF.